The 10 T cell receptor beta chains below come from one sample, sequenced in a study of Ad26.COV2.S vaccination and SARS-CoV-2 variants. The treatment here: 15 to 20 received Ad26.COV2.S at low or high dose, single or two shots; about 5 received placebo; per-sample allocation not given. The samples date from day 63 after the first vaccine or placebo injection. This table comes from immunoSEQ multiplex PCR, and its TCRdb copy is limited to in-frame clones, with some not included. The top ten hold around 1.9% of the sample, which has about 320,000 clones, approximately 86% seen once. The material sequenced was peripheral blood, taken in a trial of Ad26.COV2.S vaccine versus placebo. These TCRs come from a person between 18 and 59 years old who received the Ad26.COV2.S COVID-19 vaccine or a placebo.

This rearrangement joins TRBV6-5 to TRBJ1-1; D is perhaps TRBD1 (6 bases). From germline, CDR1 is MNHEY and CDR2 SVGAGI. CDR3 length: 14 amino acids. V was pared by 4 bases and J by 3 bases, with 12 bases between. The CDR3 DNA is TGTGCCAGCAGTTCAGGGGTTTGGGACACTGAAGCTTTCTTT. Translation: CASSSGVWDTEAFF.

This clone has only one observation. This chain joins TRBV10-3 and TRBJ2-6; a weak D match, TRBD1 (5 bases). The CDR3 spans 16 residues. Germline loops: CDR1 ENHRY, CDR2 SYGVKD. The V end lost 0 bases, the J end lost 1 base, and 7 bases lay between the germline ends. CDR3 protein: CAISESDRSGANVLTF. CDR3 coding DNA: TGTGCCATCAGTGAGTCCGACAGATCTGGGGCCAACGTCCTGACTTTC.

The chain links TRBV18 to TRBJ1-4, with D unresolved. The CDR3 extends over 15 amino acids. Germline lookup yields CDR1 KGHSH and CDR2 LQKENI. V was shortened by 4 bases and J by 5 bases, with 14 bases between the two germline ends. The CDR3 loop reads CASSLRTLGNEKLFF. The DNA of the CDR3 is TGTGCCAGCTCACTCAGGACCCTAGGGAATGAAAAACTGTTTTTT.

The V call is TRBV6-5, the J call TRBJ2-7; D call uncertain. Trimming left V 5 bases short and J 7 bases short, with 9 bases between. The length of the CDR3 is 11 residues. Germline V gene sequence: CDR1 MNHEY, CDR2 SVGAGI. Here the CDR3 DNA reads TGTGCCAGCAGTAACATTCGGGAGCAGTACTTC. It encodes CASSNIREQYF.

V gene TRBV6-5 combines with J gene TRBJ2-2; D possibly corresponds to TRBD1 (6 bases). Germline V CDR1 and CDR2: MNHEY, SVGAGI. Trimming took off 2 bases at V and 5 bases at J, with 12 bases between the two ends. The CDR3 runs 15 residues. The CDR3 here is CASSYQGRGTGELFF. The CDR3 DNA follows: TGTGCCAGCAGTTACCAGGGGCGCGGGACCGGGGAGCTGTTTTTT.

This chain links TRBV14 with TRBJ1-6, with D perhaps TRBD1 (5 bases). The germline V gene has CDR1 SGHDN and CDR2 FVKESK. V gave up 1 base and J gave up 0 bases, with 7 bases separating them. The CDR3 is 16 amino acids. The CDR3 sequence: CASSQVQGSYNSPLHF. Written as DNA, the CDR3 is TGTGCCAGCAGCCAAGTCCAGGGCTCCTATAATTCACCCCTCCACTTT.

The rearrangement uses TRBV5-1 and TRBJ2-1, with 10 nucleotides matching TRBD2. The CDR3 runs to 14 residues. CDR1 and CDR2 from the germline V gene are SGHRS and YFSETQ. J gave up 7 bases and V 0 bases, and 1 base lay outside the gene matches. The chain's CDR3 is CASSLVLAGNEQFF. The CDR3 coding sequence is TGCGCCAGCAGCTTGGTACTAGCGGGGAATGAGCAGTTCTTC.

The DNA of the CDR3 is TGTGCCAGCAGCTACGGGACAGGGGAAGGCTACACCTTC. This codes for CASSYGTGEGYTF. The rearrangement links TRBV7-8 to TRBJ1-2, with 10 nucleotides matching TRBD1. From germline, CDR1 is SGHVS and CDR2 FQNEAQ. The junction had 4 bases not matched to a gene; V was cut back by 4 bases and J by 8 bases. The CDR3 extends over 13 amino acids.

The chain recombines TRBV3-1 (or the pseudogene TRBV3-2) with TRBJ1-2; D gene ambiguous. This CDR3 spans 12 amino acids. Germline CDR1 LGHDT, CDR2 YNNKEL (reference sequence). Trimming took off 0 bases at V and 8 bases at J, with 7 bases between the two ends. CDR3 loop: CASSQDFGGYTF. DNA for the CDR3: TGTGCCAGCAGCCAAGACTTCGGGGGCTACACCTTC.

The DNA of the CDR3 is TGTGCCAGCAAAATCGGGACAGGGGGCAACACCGGGGAGCTGTTTTTT. It codes for CASKIGTGGNTGELFF. This chain links TRBV6-6 with TRBJ2-2; 12 nucleotides match TRBD1. The V gene's germline CDR1 is MNHNY and CDR2 SVGAGI (reference sequence). Trimming took 7 bases from V and 2 from J; bases not matched to a gene: 5. This CDR3 comprises 16 residues.